Following are 9 T cell receptor beta chains from one sample sequenced in a study of blood T cell dynamics during melanoma immunotherapy. Indicated time point: pre-treatment baseline. Profiling relied on immunoSEQ multiplex PCR, and the TCRdb table lists in-frame clones only, not all of them. This sample has almost 25,000 clones, with roughly 85% found just once. The sequencing here drew on blood, taken from a patient treated with checkpoint blockade. The source of these receptors is a human donor with melanoma.

The chain combines TRBV7-2 with TRBJ2-7, with TRBD2 matching 7 bases. Germline CDR1 and CDR2: SGHTA and FQGNSA. There are 15 residues in the CDR3. V lost 4 bases, J lost 7 bases, and 13 bases stayed unmatched. The CDR3: CASSSRGLERVEQYF. The CDR3 DNA reads as TGTGCCAGCAGCTCGCGCGGACTAGAGCGAGTAGAGCAGTACTTC.

The chain employs TRBV18 and TRBJ1-3; maybe TRBD1 (6 bases). The CDR3 is made up of 16 amino acids. The germline V gene has CDR1 KGHSH and CDR2 LQKENI. Between the trimmed V and J ends, which lost 1 base and 8 bases, there was a span of 18 bases. CDR3 DNA sequence: TGTGCCAGCTCACCACTCCTGACAGGCCTGGGGGACACCATATATTTT. Amino acid sequence: CASSPLLTGLGDTIYF.

The V call is TRBV27, the J call TRBJ1-2; tentative D call: TRBD1 (5 bases). The V end was cut by 2 bases, the J end by 4 bases, with 8 bases between. CDR1 and CDR2 from the germline V gene are MNHEY and SMNVEV (reference sequence). CDR3 length equals 13 residues. The CDR3 protein is CASSLGGGYGYTF. The DNA for the CDR3 is TGTGCCAGCAGTTTAGGCGGGGGCTATGGCTACACCTTC.

The chain carries TRBV5-1 and TRBJ2-7, with 11 positions matching TRBD2. Trimming removed 1 base from V and 2 bases from J; junction bases left unmatched: 2. The germline CDR1 and CDR2 sequences are SGHRS and YFSETQ. CDR3 length: 15 amino acids. CDR3 bases: TGCGCCAGCAGCTTGCAACTAGCGGGGGCCTACGAGCAGTACTTC. Translating it yields CASSLQLAGAYEQYF. Drawing the rest from reference TRBV5-1 and TRBJ2-7, the complete variable domain is KAGVTQTPRYLIKTRGQQVTLSCSPISGHRSVSWYQQTPGQGLQFLFEYFSETQRNKGNFPGRFSGRQFSNSRSEMNVSTLELGDSALYLCASSLQLAGAYEQYFGPGTRLTVT.

The chain combines TRBV9 with TRBJ2-7; weak D call: TRBD1 (6 bases). The germline V gene has CDR1 SGDLS and CDR2 YYNGEE. Trimming left V 4 bases short and J 6 bases short, with 11 bases between. The CDR3 consists of 12 residues. The CDR3 DNA is TGTGCCAGCAGCACAACAGGGATCGAGCAGTACTTC. This sequence encodes CASSTTGIEQYF.

The chain joins TRBV5-1 to TRBJ2-7; D perhaps matches TRBD1 (5 bases). Deletions cut 0 bases from V and 2 bases from J, with 12 bases between. The CDR3 is 15 residues long. The germline gives CDR1 SGHRS, CDR2 YFSETQ. Here the CDR3 DNA reads TGCGCCAGCAGCTTGGAGGGCAGGGCCACCTACGAGCAGTACTTC. Translated: CASSLEGRATYEQYF. Variable domain in full (rest from reference TRBV5-1 and TRBJ2-7): KAGVTQTPRYLIKTRGQQVTLSCSPISGHRSVSWYQQTPGQGLQFLFEYFSETQRNKGNFPGRFSGRQFSNSRSEMNVSTLELGDSALYLCASSLEGRATYEQYFGPGTRLTVT.

The chain couples TRBV18 to TRBJ1-4; D is unclear. Between the trimmed V and J ends, which lost 3 bases and 0 bases, there was a span of 11 bases. The CDR3 spans 16 residues. From germline, CDR1 is KGHSH and CDR2 LQKENI. The CDR3 sequence is CASSPTRTATNEKLFF. The CDR3 DNA reads as TGTGCCAGCTCACCTACGCGGACTGCAACTAATGAAAAACTGTTTTTT. Filled out from reference TRBV18 and TRBJ1-4, the complete variable domain reads NAGVMQNPRHLVRRRGQEARLRCSPMKGHSHVYWYRQLPEEGLKFMVYLQKENIIDESGMPKERFSAEFPKEGPSILRIQQVVRGDSAAYFCASSPTRTATNEKLFFGSGTQLSVL.

This chain links TRBV19 with TRBJ1-1; D not resolved. Trimming pared 0 bases from V and 0 bases from J, leaving 2 bases between. The length of the CDR3 is 13 residues. CDR1 is LNHDA and CDR2 is SQIVND in the germline V gene (reference sequence). The DNA of the CDR3 is TGTGCCAGTAGTATAGACATGAACACTGAAGCTTTCTTT. Translation gives CASSIDMNTEAFF.

This clone was observed once. This chain connects TRBV7-9 to TRBJ2-5, with D maybe TRBD2 (6 bases). The germline V gene encodes CDR1 SEHNR and CDR2 FQNEAQ (reference sequence). The ends were cut back, 3 bases at V and 4 bases at J, with 9 bases in the middle. The CDR3 loop spans 13 amino acids. The CDR3 sequence is CASSFGGAETQYF. The DNA of the CDR3 is TGTGCCAGCAGCTTTGGAGGGGCAGAGACCCAGTACTTC. Using reference TRBV7-9 and TRBJ2-5 for the parts outside the CDR3, the full variable domain is DTGVSQNPRHKITKRGQNVTFRCDPISEHNRLYWYRQTLGQGPEFLTYFQNEAQLEKSRLLSDRFSAERPKGSFSTLEIQRTEQGDSAMYLCASSFGGAETQYFGPGTRLLVL.